A single sample is the source of the 18 T cell receptor beta chains below, sequenced in a study of T cells in Graves' hyperthyroidism and ophthalmopathy. RNA transcripts gave rise to amplified TCR beta CDR3 regions. Researchers ran a first-round RT-PCR on the TCR CDR3 using the HTBI primer set. TCRdb fed the multiplex PCR reads into MiXCR, producing one record per CDR3 protein. The sample consists of a few hundred thousand distinct CDR3 sequences, about a sixth of them appearing once. The specimen sequenced was blood. These receptors were collected from a woman in her forties or fifties with Graves' hyperthyroidism.

This clonotype was detected ten times or more. The chain links TRBV28 to TRBJ1-5; the D is unclear. Germline loops: CDR1 MDHEN, CDR2 SYDVKM. Trimming shortened V by 6 bases and J by 0 bases, and 12 bases separated the two germline ends. CDR3 length equals 15 residues. The CDR3 sequence is CASSPPPYSNQPQHF. In DNA, the CDR3 is TGTGCCAGCAGCCCACCCCCTTATAGCAATCAGCCCCAGCATTTT.

This clonotype was observed a few times. The chain combines TRBV7-3 with TRBJ1-6; D not resolved. CDR3 length: 14 amino acids. Germline V gene data show CDR1 as SGHTA and CDR2 as FQGTGA. Trimming removed 2 bases at V and 10 bases at J, with 12 bases between. The CDR3 DNA is TGTGCCAGCAGCTTAGCTGGGAGTGGATCACCCCTCCACTTT. This encodes CASSLAGSGSPLHF.

This clonotype was recorded many times. The rearrangement uses TRBV4-1 and TRBJ1-1, with D uncertain. With 2 bases removed from V and 3 bases from J, the gap between germline ends came to 13 bases. This CDR3 has 15 amino acids. The V gene's germline CDR1 is MGHRA and CDR2 YSYEKL. CDR3 loop: CASSQRTDGYTEAFF. The CDR3 nucleotides are TGCGCCAGCAGCCAACGGACGGACGGCTACACTGAAGCTTTCTTT.

The chain has TRBV7-2 and TRBJ1-5; no definite D call. The V and J ends lost 4 bases and 0 bases respectively, with 10 bases between them. The germline V gene encodes CDR1 SGHTA and CDR2 FQGNSA. The CDR3 sequence is 15 residues long. The CDR3 region is CASSSTLNSNQPQHF. The CDR3, as DNA: TGTGCCAGCAGCTCGACGCTAAATAGCAATCAGCCCCAGCATTTT.

The chain employs TRBV30 and TRBJ2-5; 8 bases map to TRBD2. Trimming at V came to 0 bases and at J to 5 bases, leaving 2 bases not matched to a gene. CDR3 size: 13 residues. Germline CDR1 GTSNPN, CDR2 SVGIG (reference sequence). The CDR3: CAWSVAGVETQYF. CDR3 DNA: TGTGCCTGGAGTGTAGCGGGAGTGGAGACCCAGTACTTC.

Regarding this clonotype: Sequence at one end of the junction differs from germline and may be a read error. The chain has TRBV7-7 and TRBJ2-2; D is uncertain. The germline V gene has CDR1 SSHAT and CDR2 FNYEAQ (reference sequence). There are 15 residues in the CDR3. The CDR3 loop is CASSPRHSNTGELFF. The CDR3 region has the DNA TGTGCTAGCAGCCCTCGACACTCGAACACCGGGGAGCTGTTTTTT.

This chain uses TRBV5-5 with TRBJ1-4; 10 bases are a match to TRBD1. V shed 2 bases and J 8 bases; nucleotides not matched to a gene: 9. Germline CDR1 is SGHKS and CDR2 is YYEKEE (reference sequence). The CDR3 consists of 16 residues. CDR3 sequence: CASSFYAGTGDEKLFF. CDR3 bases: TGTGCCAGCAGCTTTTATGCCGGGACAGGGGACGAAAAACTGTTTTTT.

In this sample, this clonotype turned up many times. The J gene is TRBJ2-1, the V gene TRBV9; D uncertain. This CDR3 is built from 15 residues. Per the germline V gene, CDR1 is SGDLS and CDR2 is YYNGEE. V shed 0 bases and J shed 4 bases, with 11 bases lying between them. The CDR3, as DNA: TGTGCCAGCAGCGTAGGAATGAGCGAGTACAATGAGCAGTTCTTC. Translated: CASSVGMSEYNEQFF.

This clonotype was picked up many times. The rearrangement uses TRBV7-8 and TRBJ2-7; 9 nucleotides align to TRBD2. The CDR3 has 16 amino acids. Per germline, CDR1 SGHVS and CDR2 FQNEAQ. The junction had 10 bases not matched to a gene; V was cut back by 5 bases and J by 2 bases. CDR3 protein: CASSARGGAATYEQYF. The CDR3 coding sequence is TGTGCCAGCAGCGCGCGGGGGGGGGCGGCGACCTACGAGCAGTACTTC.

This clonotype has ten or more counts. The V gene is TRBV7-3, the J gene TRBJ2-1; TRBD1 matches 9 bases. The CDR3 runs 15 residues. Germline-derived CDR1 and CDR2 are SGHTA and FQGTGA. J gave up 6 bases and V 4 bases, and 7 bases lay outside the gene matches. Here the CDR3 reads CASSSDRGSSNEQFF. For the CDR3, the DNA is TGTGCCAGCAGCTCTGACAGGGGGAGTTCCAATGAGCAGTTCTTC.

This clonotype occurred many times. This chain uses TRBV6-8 with TRBJ1-1, with 9 positions matching TRBD1. CDR1 MNHGY and CDR2 SAAAGT come from the germline V gene. The CDR3 contains 14 residues. Trimming took 5 bases from V and 3 from J; bases not matched to a gene: 4. CDR3 amino acids: CASSTRTGDTEAFF. The CDR3 bases are TGTGCCAGCAGTACTAGGACAGGGGACACTGAAGCTTTCTTT.

This clonotype showed up just a few times. The V gene is TRBV6-1, the J gene TRBJ2-1; 8 bases map to TRBD1. The germline V gene has CDR1 MNHNS and CDR2 SASEGT. The CDR3 runs to 12 residues. Losses at the gene ends were 7 bases for V and 10 bases for J; bases not matched to a gene: 6. CDR3 residues: CASTTGDREQFF. CDR3 sequence (DNA): TGTGCCAGCACTACAGGGGACAGGGAGCAGTTCTTC.

This clonotype was seen ten or more times. The chain uses TRBV6-5 and TRBJ1-2, with TRBD1 matching over 8 bases. The CDR3 runs 15 residues. The junction had 3 bases not matched to a gene; V was cut back by 0 bases and J by 3 bases. Germline V gene sequence: CDR1 MNHEY, CDR2 SVGAGI. The CDR3 DNA reads TGTGCCAGCAGTTACTCGACACAGGGGGACTATGGCTACACCTTC. It translates to CASSYSTQGDYGYTF.

This clonotype was seen repeatedly, ten times or more. The chain recombines TRBV20-1 with TRBJ2-1; TRBD2 matches 9 bases. V lost 6 bases, J lost 5 bases, and 5 bases stayed unmatched. From germline, CDR1 is DFQATT and CDR2 SNEGSKA (reference sequence). This CDR3 has 13 amino acids. The CDR3 sequence is CSAISGSNNEQFF. The CDR3 nucleotides read TGCAGTGCCATTAGCGGGAGTAACAATGAGCAGTTCTTC.

The chain uses TRBV11-3 and TRBJ1-4; D possibly corresponds to TRBD1 (5 bases). The V gene's germline CDR1 is SGHNT and CDR2 YENEEA. With 4 bases removed from V and 8 bases from J, the gap between germline ends came to 14 bases. CDR3 length: 14 residues. The CDR3 spells CASSSHWGNEKLFF. CDR3 coding DNA: TGTGCCAGCAGCTCCCATTGGGGGAACGAAAAACTGTTTTTT.

This sequence joins TRBV18 and TRBJ1-1, with D uncertain. There are 13 residues in the CDR3. Per germline, CDR1 KGHSH and CDR2 LQKENI. With 1 base removed from V and 1 base from J, the gap between germline ends came to 4 bases. The chain's CDR3 is CASSPRQNTEAFF. Here the CDR3 DNA reads TGTGCCAGCTCACCACGACAGAACACTGAAGCTTTCTTT.

In this sample, this clonotype turned up many times. The CDR3 protein is CASSFPIAGGVDNEQFF. DNA for the CDR3: TGTGCCAGCAGCTTTCCCATAGCGGGAGGGGTAGACAATGAGCAGTTCTTC. The V gene is TRBV7-9, the J gene TRBJ2-1, with TRBD2 identical over 11 bases. Germline V gives CDR1 SEHNR, CDR2 FQNEAQ (reference sequence). This CDR3 has 17 amino acids. V lost 3 bases, J lost 5 bases, and 9 bases stayed unmatched. The full variable domain, completed using reference TRBV7-9 and TRBJ2-1, is DTGVSQNPRHKITKRGQNVTFRCDPISEHNRLYWYRQTLGQGPEFLTYFQNEAQLEKSRLLSDRFSAERPKGSFSTLEIQRTEQGDSAMYLCASSFPIAGGVDNEQFFGPGTRLTVL.

The chain links TRBV6-1 to TRBJ2-1; D may be TRBD2 (5 bases). The CDR3 length is 13 residues. V dropped 11 bases and J dropped 8 bases, with 19 bases sitting between them. Germline V gene sequence: CDR1 MNHNS, CDR2 SASEGT. The CDR3 DNA sequence: TGTGCCGGGCTTAGAGCTGCGGGCGATGAGCAGTTCTTC. Its protein product is CAGLRAAGDEQFF.